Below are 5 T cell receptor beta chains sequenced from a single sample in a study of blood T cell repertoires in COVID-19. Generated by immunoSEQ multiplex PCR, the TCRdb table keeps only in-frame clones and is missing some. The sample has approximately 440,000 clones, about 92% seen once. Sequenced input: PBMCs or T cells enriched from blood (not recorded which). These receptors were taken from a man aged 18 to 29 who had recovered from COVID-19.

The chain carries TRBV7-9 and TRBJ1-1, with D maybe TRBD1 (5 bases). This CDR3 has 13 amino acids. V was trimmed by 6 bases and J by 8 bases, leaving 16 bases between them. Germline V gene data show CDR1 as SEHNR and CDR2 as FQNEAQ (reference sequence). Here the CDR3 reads CASRLGRVEEAFF. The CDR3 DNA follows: TGTGCCAGCAGGTTGGGCAGGGTAGAGGAAGCTTTCTTT. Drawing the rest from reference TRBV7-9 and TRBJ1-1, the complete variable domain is DTGVSQNPRHKITKRGQNVTFRCDPISEHNRLYWYRQTLGQGPEFLTYFQNEAQLEKSRLLSDRFSAERPKGSFSTLEIQRTEQGDSAMYLCASRLGRVEEAFFGQGTRLTVV.

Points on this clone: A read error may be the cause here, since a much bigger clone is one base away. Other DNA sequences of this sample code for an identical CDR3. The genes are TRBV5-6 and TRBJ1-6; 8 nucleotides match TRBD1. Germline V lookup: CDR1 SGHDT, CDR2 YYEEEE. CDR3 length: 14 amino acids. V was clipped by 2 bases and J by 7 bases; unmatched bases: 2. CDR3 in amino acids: CASSFDRGNSPLHF. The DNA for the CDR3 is TGTGCCAGCAGCTTCGACAGGGGAAATTCACCCCTCCACTTT.

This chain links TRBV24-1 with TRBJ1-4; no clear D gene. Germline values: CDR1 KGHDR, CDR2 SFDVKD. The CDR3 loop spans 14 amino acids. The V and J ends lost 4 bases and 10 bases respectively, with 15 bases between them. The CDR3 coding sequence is TGTGCCACCAGTGACCCCTTAGCACCGGGAAAACTGTTTTTT. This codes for CATSDPLAPGKLFF.

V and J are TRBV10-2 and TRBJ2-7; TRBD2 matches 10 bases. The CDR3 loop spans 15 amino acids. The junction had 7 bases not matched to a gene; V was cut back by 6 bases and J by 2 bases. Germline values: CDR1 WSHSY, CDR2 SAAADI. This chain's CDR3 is CASREGLAYTYEQYF. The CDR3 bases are TGCGCCAGCAGGGAGGGACTAGCGTATACCTACGAGCAGTACTTC.

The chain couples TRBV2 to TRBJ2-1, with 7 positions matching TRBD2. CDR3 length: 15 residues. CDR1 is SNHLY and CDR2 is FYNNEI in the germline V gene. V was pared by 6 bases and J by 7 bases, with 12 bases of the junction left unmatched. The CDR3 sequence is CASRTGTTGPNEQFF. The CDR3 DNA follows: TGTGCCAGCAGGACCGGGACTACCGGACCTAATGAGCAGTTCTTC.